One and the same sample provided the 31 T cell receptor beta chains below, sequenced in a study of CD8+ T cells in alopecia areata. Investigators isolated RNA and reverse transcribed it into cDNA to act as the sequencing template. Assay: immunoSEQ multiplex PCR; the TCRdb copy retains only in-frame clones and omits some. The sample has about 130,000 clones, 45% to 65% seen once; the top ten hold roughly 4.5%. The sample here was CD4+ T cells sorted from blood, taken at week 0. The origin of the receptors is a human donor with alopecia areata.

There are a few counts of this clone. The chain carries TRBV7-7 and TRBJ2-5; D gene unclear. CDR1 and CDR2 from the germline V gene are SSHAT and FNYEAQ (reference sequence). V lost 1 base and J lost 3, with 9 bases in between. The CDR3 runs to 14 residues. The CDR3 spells CASSLDGREETQYF. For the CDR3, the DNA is TGTGCCAGCAGCTTAGATGGGCGAGAAGAGACCCAGTACTTC.

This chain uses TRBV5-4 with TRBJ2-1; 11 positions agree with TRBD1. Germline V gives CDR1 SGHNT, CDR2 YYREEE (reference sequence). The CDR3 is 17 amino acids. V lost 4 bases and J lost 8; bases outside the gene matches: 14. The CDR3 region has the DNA TGTGCCAGCAGCCGGAGAATTACGGGACAGGGGGGCGATGAGCAGTTCTTC. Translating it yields CASSRRITGQGGDEQFF.

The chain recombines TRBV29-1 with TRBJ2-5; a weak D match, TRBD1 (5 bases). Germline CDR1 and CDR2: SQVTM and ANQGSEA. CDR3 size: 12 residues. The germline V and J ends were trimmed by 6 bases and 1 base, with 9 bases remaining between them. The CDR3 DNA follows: TGCAGCGTGGCGACAGCCCAAGAGACCCAGTACTTC. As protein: CSVATAQETQYF.

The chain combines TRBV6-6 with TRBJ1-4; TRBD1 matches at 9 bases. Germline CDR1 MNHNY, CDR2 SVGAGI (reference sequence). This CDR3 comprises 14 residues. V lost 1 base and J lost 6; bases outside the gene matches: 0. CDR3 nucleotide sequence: TGTGCCAGCAGTTACTGGACAGGGGATGAAAAACTGTTTTTT. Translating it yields CASSYWTGDEKLFF.

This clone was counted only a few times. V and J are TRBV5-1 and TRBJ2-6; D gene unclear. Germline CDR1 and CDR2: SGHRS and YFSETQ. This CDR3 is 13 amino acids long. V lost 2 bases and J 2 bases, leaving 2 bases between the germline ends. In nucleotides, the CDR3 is TGCGCCAGCAGCTTTACTGGGGCCAACGTCCTGACTTTC. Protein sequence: CASSFTGANVLTF.

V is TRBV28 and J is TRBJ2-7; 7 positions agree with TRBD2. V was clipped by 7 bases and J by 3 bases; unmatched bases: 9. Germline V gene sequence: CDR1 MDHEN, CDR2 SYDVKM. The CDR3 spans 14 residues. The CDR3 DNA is TGTGCCAGCAATCCTAGCGGACGTGTCTACGAGCAGTACTTC. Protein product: CASNPSGRVYEQYF.

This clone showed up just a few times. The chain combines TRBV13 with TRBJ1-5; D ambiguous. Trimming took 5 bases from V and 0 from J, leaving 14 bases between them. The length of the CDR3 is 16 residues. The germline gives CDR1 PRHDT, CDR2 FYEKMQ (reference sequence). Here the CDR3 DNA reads TGTGCCAGCAGCCAAGGACTTTCATATAGCAATCAGCCCCAGCATTTT. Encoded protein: CASSQGLSYSNQPQHF.

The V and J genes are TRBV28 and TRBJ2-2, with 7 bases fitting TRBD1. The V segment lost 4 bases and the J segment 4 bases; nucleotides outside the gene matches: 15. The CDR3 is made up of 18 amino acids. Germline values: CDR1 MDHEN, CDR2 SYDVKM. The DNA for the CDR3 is TGTGCCAGCAGTTCCTCCCGGACAGGCACAATCCTCACCGGGGAGCTGTTTTTT. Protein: CASSSSRTGTILTGELFF.

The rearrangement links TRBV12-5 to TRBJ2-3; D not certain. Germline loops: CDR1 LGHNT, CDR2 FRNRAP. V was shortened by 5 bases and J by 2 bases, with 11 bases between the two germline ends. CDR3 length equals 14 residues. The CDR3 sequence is CASGAPGPTDTQYF. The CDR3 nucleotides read TGTGCTAGTGGTGCTCCTGGGCCCACAGATACGCAGTATTTT.

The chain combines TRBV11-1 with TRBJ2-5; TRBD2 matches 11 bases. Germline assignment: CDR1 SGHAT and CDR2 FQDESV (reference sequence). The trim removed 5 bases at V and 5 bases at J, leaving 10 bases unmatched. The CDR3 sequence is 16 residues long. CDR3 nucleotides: TGTGCCAGCAGCCGTCTACTAGCGGGGGATCGGGAGACCCAGTACTTC. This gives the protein CASSRLLAGDRETQYF.

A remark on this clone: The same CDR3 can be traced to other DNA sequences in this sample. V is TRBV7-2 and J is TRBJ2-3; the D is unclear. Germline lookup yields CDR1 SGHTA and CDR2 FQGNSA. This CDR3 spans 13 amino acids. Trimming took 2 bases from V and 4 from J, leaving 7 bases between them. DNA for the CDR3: TGTGCCAGCAGCTTAAGAGCGTCAGATACGCAGTATTTT. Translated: CASSLRASDTQYF. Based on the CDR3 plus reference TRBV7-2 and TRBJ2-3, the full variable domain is GAGVSQSPSNKVTEKGKDVELRCDPISGHTALYWYRQSLGQGLEFLIYFQGNSAPDKSGLPSDRFSAERTGGSVSTLTIQRTQQEDSAVYLCASSLRASDTQYFGPGTRLTVL.

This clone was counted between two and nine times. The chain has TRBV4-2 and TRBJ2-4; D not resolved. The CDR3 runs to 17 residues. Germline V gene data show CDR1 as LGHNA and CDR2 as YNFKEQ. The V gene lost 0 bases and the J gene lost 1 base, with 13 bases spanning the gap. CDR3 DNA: TGTGCCAGCAGCCAAGAATCTAGGCGGTCTGCCAAAAACATTCAGTACTTC. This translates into CASSQESRRSAKNIQYF.

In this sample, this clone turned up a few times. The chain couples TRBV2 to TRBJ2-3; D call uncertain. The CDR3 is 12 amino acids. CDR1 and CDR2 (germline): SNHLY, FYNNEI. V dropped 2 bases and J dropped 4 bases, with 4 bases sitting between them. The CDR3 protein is CASSEFADTQYF. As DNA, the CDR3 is TGTGCCAGCAGTGAATTCGCAGATACGCAGTATTTT.

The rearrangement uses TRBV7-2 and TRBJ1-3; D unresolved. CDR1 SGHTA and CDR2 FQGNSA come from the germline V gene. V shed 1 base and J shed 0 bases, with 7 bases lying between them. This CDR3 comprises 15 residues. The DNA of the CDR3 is TGTGCCAGCAGCTTAGGACATACCTCTGGAAACACCATATATTTT. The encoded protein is CASSLGHTSGNTIYF.

The CDR3, as DNA: TGTGCCAGCAGCTTAGGTGGGAGGGAACACGAGCAGTACTTC. It yields the protein CASSLGGREHEQYF. The gene calls are TRBV7-2 and TRBJ2-7; 7 bases map to TRBD2. The CDR3 has 14 residues. Trimming removed 1 base from V and 5 bases from J; junction bases left unmatched: 5. Germline CDR1 and CDR2: SGHTA and FQGNSA.

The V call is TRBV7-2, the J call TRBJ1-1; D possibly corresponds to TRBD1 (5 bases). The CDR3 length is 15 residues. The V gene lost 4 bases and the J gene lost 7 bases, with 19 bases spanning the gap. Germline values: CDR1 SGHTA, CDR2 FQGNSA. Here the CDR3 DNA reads TGTGCCAGCAGCTCGCGGCAGGGCCCGCTCTTTGAAGCTTTCTTT. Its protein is CASSSRQGPLFEAFF.

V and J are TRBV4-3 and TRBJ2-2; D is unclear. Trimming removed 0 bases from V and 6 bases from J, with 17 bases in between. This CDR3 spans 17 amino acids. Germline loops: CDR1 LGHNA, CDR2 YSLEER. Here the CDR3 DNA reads TGCGCCAGCAGCCAAGATTTGGCCACCACCCGCGCCGGGGAGCTGTTTTTT. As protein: CASSQDLATTRAGELFF.

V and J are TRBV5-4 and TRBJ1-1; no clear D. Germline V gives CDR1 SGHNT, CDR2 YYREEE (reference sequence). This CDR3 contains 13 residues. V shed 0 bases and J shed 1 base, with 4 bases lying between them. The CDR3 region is CASSLGGNTEAFF. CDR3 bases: TGTGCCAGCAGCTTGGGCGGGAACACTGAAGCTTTCTTT.

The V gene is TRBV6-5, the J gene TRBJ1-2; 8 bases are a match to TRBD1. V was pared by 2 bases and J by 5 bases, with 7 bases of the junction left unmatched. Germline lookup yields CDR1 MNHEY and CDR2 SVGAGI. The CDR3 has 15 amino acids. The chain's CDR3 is CASSYEQGASYGYTF. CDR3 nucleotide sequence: TGTGCCAGCAGTTACGAGCAGGGGGCTTCATATGGCTACACCTTC.

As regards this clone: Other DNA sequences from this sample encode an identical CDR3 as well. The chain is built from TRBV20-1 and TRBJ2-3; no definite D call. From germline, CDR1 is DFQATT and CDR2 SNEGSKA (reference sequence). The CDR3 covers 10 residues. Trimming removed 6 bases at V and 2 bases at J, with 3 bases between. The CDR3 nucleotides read TGCAGTGCGTACACAGATACGCAGTATTTT. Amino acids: CSAYTDTQYF.

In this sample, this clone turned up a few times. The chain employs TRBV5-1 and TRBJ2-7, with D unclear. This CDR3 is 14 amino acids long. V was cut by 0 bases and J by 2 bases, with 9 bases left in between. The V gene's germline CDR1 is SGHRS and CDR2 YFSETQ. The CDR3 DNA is TGCGCCAGCAGCTTGGGTCCTAACCCCTACGAGCAGTACTTC. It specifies CASSLGPNPYEQYF.

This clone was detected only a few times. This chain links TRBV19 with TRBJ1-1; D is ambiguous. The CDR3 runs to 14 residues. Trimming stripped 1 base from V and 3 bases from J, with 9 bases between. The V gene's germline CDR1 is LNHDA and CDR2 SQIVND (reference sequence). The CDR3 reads CASSIGEGDTEAFF. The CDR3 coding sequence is TGTGCCAGTAGTATAGGCGAGGGAGACACTGAAGCTTTCTTT.

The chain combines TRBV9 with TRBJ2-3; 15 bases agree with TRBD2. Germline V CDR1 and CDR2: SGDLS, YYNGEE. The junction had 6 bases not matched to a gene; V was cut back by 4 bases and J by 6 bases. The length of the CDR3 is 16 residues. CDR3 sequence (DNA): TGTGCCAGCAGCCTAGCCGGACTAGCGGGGGGGGATACGCAGTATTTT. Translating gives CASSLAGLAGGDTQYF.

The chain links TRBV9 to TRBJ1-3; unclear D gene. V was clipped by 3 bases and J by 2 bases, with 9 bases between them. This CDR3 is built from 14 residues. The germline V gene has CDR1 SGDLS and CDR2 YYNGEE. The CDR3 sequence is CASSAEGAGNTIYF. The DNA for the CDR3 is TGTGCCAGCAGCGCAGAGGGAGCTGGAAACACCATATATTTT.

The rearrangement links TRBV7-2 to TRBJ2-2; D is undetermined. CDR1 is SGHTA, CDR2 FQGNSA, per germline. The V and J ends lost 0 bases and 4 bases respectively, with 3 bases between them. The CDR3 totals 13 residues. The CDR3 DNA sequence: TGTGCCAGCAGCTTAGCCGCCACCGGGGAGCTGTTTTTT. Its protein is CASSLAATGELFF.

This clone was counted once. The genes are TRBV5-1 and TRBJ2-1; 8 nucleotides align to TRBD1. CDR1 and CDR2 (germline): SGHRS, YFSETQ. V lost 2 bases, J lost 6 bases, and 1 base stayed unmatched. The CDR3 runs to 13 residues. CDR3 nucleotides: TGCGCCAGCAGCTTCGACAGGGGCAATGAGCAGTTCTTC. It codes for CASSFDRGNEQFF. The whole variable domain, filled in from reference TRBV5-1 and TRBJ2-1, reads KAGVTQTPRYLIKTRGQQVTLSCSPISGHRSVSWYQQTPGQGLQFLFEYFSETQRNKGNFPGRFSGRQFSNSRSEMNVSTLELGDSALYLCASSFDRGNEQFFGPGTRLTVL.

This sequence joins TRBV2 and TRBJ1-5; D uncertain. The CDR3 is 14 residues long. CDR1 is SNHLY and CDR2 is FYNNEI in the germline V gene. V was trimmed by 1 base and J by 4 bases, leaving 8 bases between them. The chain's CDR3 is CASSEVGRNQPQHF. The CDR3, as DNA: TGTGCCAGCAGTGAAGTGGGTAGAAATCAGCCCCAGCATTTT.

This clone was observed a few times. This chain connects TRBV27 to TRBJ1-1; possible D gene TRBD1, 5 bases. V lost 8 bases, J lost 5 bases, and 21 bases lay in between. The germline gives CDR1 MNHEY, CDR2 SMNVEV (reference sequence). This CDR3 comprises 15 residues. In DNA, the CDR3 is TGTGCCAGCTACGACCAGGGAGTCGGGAAAACTGAAGCTTTCTTT. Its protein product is CASYDQGVGKTEAFF.

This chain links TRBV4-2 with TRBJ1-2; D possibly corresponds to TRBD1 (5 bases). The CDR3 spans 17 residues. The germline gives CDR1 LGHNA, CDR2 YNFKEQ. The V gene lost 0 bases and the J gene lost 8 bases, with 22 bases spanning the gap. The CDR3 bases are TGTGCCAGCAGCCAAGATCCGGGAGGGGAGGAAGGGCGCGGCTACACCTTC. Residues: CASSQDPGGEEGRGYTF.

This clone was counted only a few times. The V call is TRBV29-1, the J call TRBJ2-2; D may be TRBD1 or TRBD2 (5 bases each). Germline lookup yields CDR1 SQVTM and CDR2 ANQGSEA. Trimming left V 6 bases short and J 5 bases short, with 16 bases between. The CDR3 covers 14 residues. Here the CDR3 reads CSVVGTHQTGELFF. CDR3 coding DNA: TGCAGCGTGGTGGGGACCCATCAAACCGGGGAGCTGTTTTTT.

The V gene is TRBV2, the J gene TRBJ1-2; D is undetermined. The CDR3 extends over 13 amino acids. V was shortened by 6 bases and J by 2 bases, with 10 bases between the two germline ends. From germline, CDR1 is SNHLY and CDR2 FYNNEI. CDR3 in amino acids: CASRLTVNYGYTF. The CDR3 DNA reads TGTGCCAGCAGACTCACAGTAAACTATGGCTACACCTTC.